Presented here are 10 T cell receptor beta chains from one specimen sequenced in a study of blood T cells in healthy people across ages (dated by TCRdb to the mid-2010s). Libraries were prepared through 5' RACE. Instrument on record: Illumina HiSeq 2500. The second PCR ran for about 6 to 12 cycles and used a J-beta primer mix along with a sample-barcoded 5' primer. Through fastp at Q25 and MiXCR, TCRdb rebuilt clones from the public reads, retaining in-frame beta chains. Rows merge per CDR3 protein into single entries with the most common DNA and genes. The sample table holds around 1.5 million distinct CDR3 sequences, of which around 55% were seen once. More than 6% of the sample comes from the top ten. The specimen was blood. These receptors were taken from a man younger than 35 in good health.

J is TRBJ1-5 and V is TRBV4-3; D remains ambiguous. CDR3 length: 16 amino acids. The V gene's germline CDR1 is LGHNA and CDR2 YSLEER. V lost 2 bases and J lost 6, with 17 bases in between. The DNA for the CDR3 is TGCGCCAGCAGCCAATCGGCCGTGGTTTCTGGTCAGCCCCAGCATTTT. Its protein product is CASSQSAVVSGQPQHF.

The genes are TRBV5-1 and TRBJ2-1; D is uncertain. Trimming took 0 bases from V and 2 from J, leaving 9 bases between them. Germline V CDR1 and CDR2: SGHRS, YFSETQ. This CDR3 comprises 15 residues. CDR3 region: CASSLGSRTYNEQFF. CDR3 nucleotide sequence: TGCGCCAGCAGCTTGGGATCCAGGACCTACAATGAGCAGTTCTTC.

The chain combines TRBV7-7 with TRBJ2-1, with D tentatively TRBD2 (6 bases). The germline V and J ends were trimmed by 5 bases and 4 bases, with 21 bases remaining between them. The CDR3 sequence is 17 residues long. In germline, CDR1 is SSHAT, CDR2 FNYEAQ (reference sequence). Here the CDR3 DNA reads TGTGCCAGCAGCAAGGGGACGAGACTAGTGCCGTACAATGAGCAGTTCTTC. This encodes CASSKGTRLVPYNEQFF.

This clonotype was counted at least ten times. The chain has TRBV24-1 and TRBJ2-1; either TRBD1 or TRBD2 may fit D (5 bases each). Germline CDR1 and CDR2: KGHDR and SFDVKD. V lost 3 bases and J lost 0, with 8 bases in between. The CDR3 runs 15 residues. In DNA, the CDR3 is TGTGCCACCAGTGATGGGGGAAGCTCCTACAATGAGCAGTTCTTC. Its protein product is CATSDGGSSYNEQFF.

This clonotype was counted at least ten times. The chain has TRBV7-2 and TRBJ2-3, with D possibly TRBD1 on 5 matching bases. The CDR3 consists of 15 residues. The V gene lost 3 bases and the J gene lost 1 base, with 11 bases spanning the gap. Germline V gene data show CDR1 as SGHTA and CDR2 as FQGNSA. The CDR3 DNA reads as TGTGCCAGCAGCTTGAATTGGGGCGGCACAGATACGCAGTATTTT. It is translated as CASSLNWGGTDTQYF.

This chain links TRBV28 with TRBJ1-4; D may be TRBD1 (5 bases). In germline, CDR1 is MDHEN, CDR2 SYDVKM. Trimming took 3 bases from V and 7 from J, leaving 12 bases between them. The CDR3 sequence is 14 residues long. The CDR3 sequence is CASSFWGKGEKLFF. CDR3 DNA: TGTGCCAGCAGTTTTTGGGGGAAGGGTGAAAAACTGTTTTTT. The variable domain in full, with the rest retrieved from reference TRBV28 and TRBJ1-4, is DVKVTQSSRYLVKRTGEKVFLECVQDMDHENMFWYRQDPGLGLRLIYFSYDVKMKEKGDIPEGYSVSREKKERFSLILESASTNQTSMYLCASSFWGKGEKLFFGSGTQLSVL.

V is TRBV28 and J is TRBJ2-1, with unresolved D. V was clipped by 5 bases and J by 4 bases, with 12 bases between them. This CDR3 is built from 14 residues. Germline CDR1 reads MDHEN; CDR2 reads SYDVKM. In nucleotides, the CDR3 is TGTGCCAGCAGTGCCCCTGTGACTTACAATGAGCAGTTCTTC. It translates to CASSAPVTYNEQFF. Based on the CDR3 plus reference TRBV28 and TRBJ2-1, the full variable domain is DVKVTQSSRYLVKRTGEKVFLECVQDMDHENMFWYRQDPGLGLRLIYFSYDVKMKEKGDIPEGYSVSREKKERFSLILESASTNQTSMYLCASSAPVTYNEQFFGPGTRLTVL.

The V gene is TRBV5-1, the J gene TRBJ1-5; D is ambiguous. Trimming stripped 0 bases from V and 9 bases from J, with 10 bases between. The CDR3 is made up of 13 amino acids. Germline loops: CDR1 SGHRS, CDR2 YFSETQ. CDR3 loop: CASSLEGGLPQHF. The CDR3 DNA follows: TGCGCCAGCAGCTTGGAGGGCGGCTTGCCCCAGCATTTT.

The chain links TRBV27 to TRBJ2-7, with 9 bases that match TRBD1. Germline V gives CDR1 MNHEY, CDR2 SMNVEV (reference sequence). V lost 1 base to trimming and J lost 1 base; unmatched junction nucleotides: 2. This CDR3 is built from 15 residues. CDR3 bases: TGTGCCAGCAGTTTATTGGGACAGGGTTCCTACGAGCAGTACTTC. Its protein product is CASSLLGQGSYEQYF.

This clonotype showed up just a few times. The chain couples TRBV29-1 to TRBJ2-3, with D perhaps matching TRBD1 (6 bases). The length of the CDR3 is 20 residues. Per the germline V gene, CDR1 is SQVTM and CDR2 is ANQGSEA. Trimming cost V 6 bases and J 2 bases, with 33 bases left between them. CDR3 bases: TGCAGCGTCGTGCTCCTCACCGGGACAAACCCCAGTTCTGTCACAGATACGCAGTATTTT. The encoded protein is CSVVLLTGTNPSSVTDTQYF.